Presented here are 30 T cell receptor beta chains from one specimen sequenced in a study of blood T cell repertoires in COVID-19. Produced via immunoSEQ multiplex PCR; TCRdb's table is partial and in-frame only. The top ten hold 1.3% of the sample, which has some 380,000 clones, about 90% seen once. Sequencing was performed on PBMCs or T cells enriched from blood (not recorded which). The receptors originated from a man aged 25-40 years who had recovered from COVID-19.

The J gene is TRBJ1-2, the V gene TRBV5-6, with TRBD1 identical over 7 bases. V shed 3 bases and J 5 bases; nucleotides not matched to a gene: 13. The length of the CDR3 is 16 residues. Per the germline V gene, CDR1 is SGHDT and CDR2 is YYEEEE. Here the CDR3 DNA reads TGTGCCAGCAGCTCCCGAGGGACAGAGTTTTCTTATGGCTACACCTTC. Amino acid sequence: CASSSRGTEFSYGYTF.

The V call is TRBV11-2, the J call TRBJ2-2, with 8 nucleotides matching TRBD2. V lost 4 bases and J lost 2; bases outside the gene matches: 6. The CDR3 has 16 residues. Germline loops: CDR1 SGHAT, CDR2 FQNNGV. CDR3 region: CASSSRAGGNTGELFF. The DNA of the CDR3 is TGTGCCAGCAGCTCGAGGGCGGGGGGTAACACCGGGGAGCTGTTTTTT.

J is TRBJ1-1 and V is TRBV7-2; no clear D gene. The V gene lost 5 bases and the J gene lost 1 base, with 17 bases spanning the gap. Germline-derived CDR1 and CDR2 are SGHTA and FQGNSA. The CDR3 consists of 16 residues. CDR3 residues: CASSPSMVLRNTEAFF. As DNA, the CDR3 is TGTGCCAGCAGCCCCTCGATGGTCCTACGGAACACTGAAGCTTTCTTT. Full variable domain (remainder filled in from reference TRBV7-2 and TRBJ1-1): GAGVSQSPSNKVTEKGKDVELRCDPISGHTALYWYRQSLGQGLEFLIYFQGNSAPDKSGLPSDRFSAERTGGSVSTLTIQRTQQEDSAVYLCASSPSMVLRNTEAFFGQGTRLTVV.

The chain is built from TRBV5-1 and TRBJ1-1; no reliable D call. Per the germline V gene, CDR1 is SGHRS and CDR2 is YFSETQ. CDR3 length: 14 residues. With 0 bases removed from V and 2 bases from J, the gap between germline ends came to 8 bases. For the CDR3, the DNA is TGCGCCAGCAGCTTGGTAGAGGGAAACACTGAAGCTTTCTTT. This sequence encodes CASSLVEGNTEAFF.

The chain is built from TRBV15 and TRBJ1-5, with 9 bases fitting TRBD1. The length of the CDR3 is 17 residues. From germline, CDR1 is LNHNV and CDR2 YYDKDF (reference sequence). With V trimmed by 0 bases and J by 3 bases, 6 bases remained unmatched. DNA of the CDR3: TGTGCCACCAGCAGAGACGGGGACAGGGCTACCAATCAGCCCCAGCATTTT. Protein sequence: CATSRDGDRATNQPQHF.

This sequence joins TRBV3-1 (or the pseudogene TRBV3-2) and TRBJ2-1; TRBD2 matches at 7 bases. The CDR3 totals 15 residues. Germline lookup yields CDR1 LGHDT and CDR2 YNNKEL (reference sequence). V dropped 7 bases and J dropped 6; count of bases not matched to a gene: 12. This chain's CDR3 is CASTLGSGPTNEQFF. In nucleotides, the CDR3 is TGTGCCAGCACCCTCGGTAGCGGGCCGACCAATGAGCAGTTCTTC.

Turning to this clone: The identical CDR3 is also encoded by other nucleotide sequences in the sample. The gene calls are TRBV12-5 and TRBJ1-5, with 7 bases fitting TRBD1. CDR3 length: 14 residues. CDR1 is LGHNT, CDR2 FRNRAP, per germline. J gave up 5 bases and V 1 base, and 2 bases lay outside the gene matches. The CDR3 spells CASGLGQGHQPQHF. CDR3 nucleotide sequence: TGTGCTAGTGGTTTGGGACAGGGCCATCAGCCCCAGCATTTT.

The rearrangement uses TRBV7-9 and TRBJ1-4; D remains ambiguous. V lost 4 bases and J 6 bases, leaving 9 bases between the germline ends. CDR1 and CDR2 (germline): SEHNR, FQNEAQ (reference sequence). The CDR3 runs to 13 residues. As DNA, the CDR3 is TGTGCCAGCAGCTCGACTGAGGATGAAAAACTGTTTTTT. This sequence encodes CASSSTEDEKLFF.

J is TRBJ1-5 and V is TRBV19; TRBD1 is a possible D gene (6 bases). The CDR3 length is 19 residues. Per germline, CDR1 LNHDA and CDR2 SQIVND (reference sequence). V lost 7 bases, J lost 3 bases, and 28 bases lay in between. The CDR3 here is CASTSMVLGGISDNQPQHF. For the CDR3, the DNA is TGTGCCAGTACCTCTATGGTTTTAGGGGGAATTTCGGACAATCAGCCCCAGCATTTT.

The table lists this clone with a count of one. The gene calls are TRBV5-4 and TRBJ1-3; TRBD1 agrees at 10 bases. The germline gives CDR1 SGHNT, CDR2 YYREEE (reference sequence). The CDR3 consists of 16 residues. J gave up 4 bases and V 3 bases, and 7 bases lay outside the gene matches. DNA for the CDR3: TGTGCCAGCAGCTCCCAAGGGACAGGGGTCGGAAACACCATATATTTT. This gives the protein CASSSQGTGVGNTIYF.

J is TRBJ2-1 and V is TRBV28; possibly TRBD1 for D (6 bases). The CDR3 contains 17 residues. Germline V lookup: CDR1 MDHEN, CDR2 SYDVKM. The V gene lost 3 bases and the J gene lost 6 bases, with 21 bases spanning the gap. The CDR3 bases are TGTGCCAGCAGTTTGTCACAGGGCCGCACAAAGGGCAATGAGCAGTTCTTC. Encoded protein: CASSLSQGRTKGNEQFF. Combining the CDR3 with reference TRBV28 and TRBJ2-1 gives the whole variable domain DVKVTQSSRYLVKRTGEKVFLECVQDMDHENMFWYRQDPGLGLRLIYFSYDVKMKEKGDIPEGYSVSREKKERFSLILESASTNQTSMYLCASSLSQGRTKGNEQFFGPGTRLTVL.

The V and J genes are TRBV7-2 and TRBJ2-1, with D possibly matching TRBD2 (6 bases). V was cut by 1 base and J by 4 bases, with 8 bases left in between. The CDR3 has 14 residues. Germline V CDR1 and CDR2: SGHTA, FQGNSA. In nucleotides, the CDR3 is TGTGCCAGCAGCTTAGACGGGACTTACAATGAGCAGTTCTTC. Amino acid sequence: CASSLDGTYNEQFF.

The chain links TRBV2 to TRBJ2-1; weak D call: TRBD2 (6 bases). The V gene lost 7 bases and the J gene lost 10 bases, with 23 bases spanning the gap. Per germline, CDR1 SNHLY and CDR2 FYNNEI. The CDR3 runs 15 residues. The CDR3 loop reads CASNIGLPRDTEQFF. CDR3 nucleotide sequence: TGTGCCAGCAATATAGGACTACCGAGAGACACGGAGCAGTTCTTC.

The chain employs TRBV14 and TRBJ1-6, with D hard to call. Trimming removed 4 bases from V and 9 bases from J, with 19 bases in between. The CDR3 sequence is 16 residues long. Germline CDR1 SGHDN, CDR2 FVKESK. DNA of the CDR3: TGTGCCAGCAGCCCCCTTTCTGCCGGGAGTAGTTCACCCCTCCACTTT. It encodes CASSPLSAGSSSPLHF. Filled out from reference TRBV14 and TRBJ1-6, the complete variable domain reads EAGVTQFPSHSVIEKGQTVTLRCDPISGHDNLYWYRRVMGKEIKFLLHFVKESKQDESGMPNNRFLAERTGGTYSTLKVQPAELEDSGVYFCASSPLSAGSSSPLHFGNGTRLTVT.

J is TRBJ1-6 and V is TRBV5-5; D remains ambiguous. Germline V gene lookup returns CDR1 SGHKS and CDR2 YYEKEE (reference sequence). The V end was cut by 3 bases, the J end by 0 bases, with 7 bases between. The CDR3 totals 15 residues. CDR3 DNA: TGTGCCAGCAGCTCATACAGCTCCTATAATTCACCCCTCCACTTT. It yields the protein CASSSYSSYNSPLHF. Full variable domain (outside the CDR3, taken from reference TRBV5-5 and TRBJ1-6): DAGVTQSPTHLIKTRGQQVTLRCSPISGHKSVSWYQQVLGQGPQFIFQYYEKEERGRGNFPDRFSARQFPNYSSELNVNALLLGDSALYLCASSSYSSYNSPLHFGNGTRLTVT.

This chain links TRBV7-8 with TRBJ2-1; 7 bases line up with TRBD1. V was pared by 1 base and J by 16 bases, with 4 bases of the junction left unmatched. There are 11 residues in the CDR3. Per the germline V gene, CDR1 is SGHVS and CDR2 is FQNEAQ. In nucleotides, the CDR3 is TGTGCCAGCAGCTTAGGGGACAGCCATTTCTTC. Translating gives CASSLGDSHFF.

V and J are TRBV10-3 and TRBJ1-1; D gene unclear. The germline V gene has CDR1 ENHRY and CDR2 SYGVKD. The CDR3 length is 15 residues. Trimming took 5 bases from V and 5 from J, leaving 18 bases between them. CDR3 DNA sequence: TGTGCCATCAGTCAGATGGACCATCGCGGGACTGAAGCTTTCTTT. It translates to CAISQMDHRGTEAFF.

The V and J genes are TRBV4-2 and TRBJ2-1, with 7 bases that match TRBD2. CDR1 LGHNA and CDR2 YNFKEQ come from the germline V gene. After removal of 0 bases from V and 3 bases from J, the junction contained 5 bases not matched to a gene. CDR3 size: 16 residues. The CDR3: CASSQDWGGNYNEQFF. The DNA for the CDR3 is TGTGCCAGCAGCCAAGATTGGGGGGGGAACTACAATGAGCAGTTCTTC.

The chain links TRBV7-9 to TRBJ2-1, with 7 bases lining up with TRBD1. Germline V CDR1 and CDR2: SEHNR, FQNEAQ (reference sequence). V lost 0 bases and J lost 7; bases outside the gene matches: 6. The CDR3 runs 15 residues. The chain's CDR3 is CASSLAGGAGNEQFF. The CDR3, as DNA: TGTGCCAGCAGCTTAGCAGGGGGCGCGGGTAATGAGCAGTTCTTC.

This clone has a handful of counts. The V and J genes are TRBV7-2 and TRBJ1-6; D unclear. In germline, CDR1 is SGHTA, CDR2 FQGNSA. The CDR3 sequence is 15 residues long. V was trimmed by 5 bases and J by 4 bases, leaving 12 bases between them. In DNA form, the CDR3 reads TGTGCCAGCAGCCTAGGGAGACTGTATAATTCACCCCTCCACTTT. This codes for CASSLGRLYNSPLHF.

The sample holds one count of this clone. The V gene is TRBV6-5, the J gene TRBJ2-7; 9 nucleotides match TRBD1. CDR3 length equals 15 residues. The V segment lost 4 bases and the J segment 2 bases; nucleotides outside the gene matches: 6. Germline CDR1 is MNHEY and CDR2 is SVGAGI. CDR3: CASSFDRGKAYEQYF. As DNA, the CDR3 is TGTGCCAGCAGTTTCGACAGGGGGAAAGCCTACGAGCAGTACTTC.

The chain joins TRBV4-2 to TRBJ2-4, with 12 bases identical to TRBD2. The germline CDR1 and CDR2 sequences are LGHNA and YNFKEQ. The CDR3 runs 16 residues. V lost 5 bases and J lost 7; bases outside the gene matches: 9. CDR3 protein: CASSYQASGGANIQYF. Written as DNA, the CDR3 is TGTGCCAGCAGCTATCAAGCTAGCGGGGGGGCGAACATTCAGTACTTC.

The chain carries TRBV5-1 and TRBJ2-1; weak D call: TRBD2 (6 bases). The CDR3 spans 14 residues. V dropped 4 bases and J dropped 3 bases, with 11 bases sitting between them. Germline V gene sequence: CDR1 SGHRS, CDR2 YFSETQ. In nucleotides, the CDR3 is TGCGCCAGCAGCACAGCGGGCCTCTACAATGAGCAGTTCTTC. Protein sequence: CASSTAGLYNEQFF. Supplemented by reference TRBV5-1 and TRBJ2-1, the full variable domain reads KAGVTQTPRYLIKTRGQQVTLSCSPISGHRSVSWYQQTPGQGLQFLFEYFSETQRNKGNFPGRFSGRQFSNSRSEMNVSTLELGDSALYLCASSTAGLYNEQFFGPGTRLTVL.

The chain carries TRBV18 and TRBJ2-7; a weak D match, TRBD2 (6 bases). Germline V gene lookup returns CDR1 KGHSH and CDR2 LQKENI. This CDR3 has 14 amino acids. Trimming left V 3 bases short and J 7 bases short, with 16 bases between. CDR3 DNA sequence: TGTGCCAGCTCACCCGGGAGCCTTACTAAGGAGCAGTACTTC. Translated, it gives CASSPGSLTKEQYF. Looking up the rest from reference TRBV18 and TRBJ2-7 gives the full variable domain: NAGVMQNPRHLVRRRGQEARLRCSPMKGHSHVYWYRQLPEEGLKFMVYLQKENIIDESGMPKERFSAEFPKEGPSILRIQQVVRGDSAAYFCASSPGSLTKEQYFGPGTRLTVT.

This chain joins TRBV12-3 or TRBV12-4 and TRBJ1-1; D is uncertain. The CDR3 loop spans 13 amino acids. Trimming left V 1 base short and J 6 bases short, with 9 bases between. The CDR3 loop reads CASSLGTVSEAFF. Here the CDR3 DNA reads TGTGCCAGCAGTTTAGGTACGGTGTCTGAAGCTTTCTTT.

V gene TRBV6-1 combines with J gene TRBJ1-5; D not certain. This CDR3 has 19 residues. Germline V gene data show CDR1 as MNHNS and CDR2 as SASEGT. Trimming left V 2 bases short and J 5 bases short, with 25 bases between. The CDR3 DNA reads TGTGCCAGCAGTGAATCTCTACCTAAATGGACGGGGAATTATCAGCCCCAGCATTTT. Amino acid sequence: CASSESLPKWTGNYQPQHF.

CDR3 nucleotides: TGTGCCAGCAGCTCGAGCTCGGGACAGGGGATCGGAAACACCATATATTTT. Amino acids: CASSSSSGQGIGNTIYF. The rearrangement links TRBV9 to TRBJ1-3, with 10 bases aligning to TRBD1. The CDR3 extends over 17 amino acids. J was trimmed by 4 bases and V by 4 bases; bases with no gene match: 11. Looked up from germline, CDR1 is SGDLS and CDR2 is YYNGEE.

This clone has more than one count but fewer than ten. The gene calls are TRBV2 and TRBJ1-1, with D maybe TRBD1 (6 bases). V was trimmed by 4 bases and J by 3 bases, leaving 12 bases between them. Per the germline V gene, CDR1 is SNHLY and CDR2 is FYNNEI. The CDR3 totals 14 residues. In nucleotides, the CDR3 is TGTGCCAGCAGTGGACCTGCAGGGGACACTGAAGCTTTCTTT. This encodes CASSGPAGDTEAFF.

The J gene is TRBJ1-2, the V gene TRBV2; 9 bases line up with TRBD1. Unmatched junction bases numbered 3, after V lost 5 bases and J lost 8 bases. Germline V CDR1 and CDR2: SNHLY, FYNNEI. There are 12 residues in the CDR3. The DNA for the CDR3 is TGTGCCAGCAGTAAGGACAGGGGCGGCTACACCTTC. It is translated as CASSKDRGGYTF.

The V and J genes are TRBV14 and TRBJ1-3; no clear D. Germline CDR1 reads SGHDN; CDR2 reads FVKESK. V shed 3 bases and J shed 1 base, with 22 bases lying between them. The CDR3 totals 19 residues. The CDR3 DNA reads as TGTGCCAGCAGCCATTTTTCACGGGGAGGATTTCGGTCTGGAAACACCATATATTTT. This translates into CASSHFSRGGFRSGNTIYF.